The 22 T cell receptor beta chains listed next were all sequenced from one sample in a study of identical twins. MiXCR was run by TCRdb on the 5' RACE reads, yielding one entry per CDR3 protein. The sample has 300,000 to 400,000 distinct CDR3 sequences, roughly an eighth seen once; the top ten hold around 6.9%. This sample also appeared in a second study, on yellow fever vaccine responses in identical twins.

The specimen sequenced was CD8+ T cells sorted from blood. Receptor source: a woman aged 18-35 years in good health.

In this sample, this clonotype turned up a few times. V gene TRBV6-5 combines with J gene TRBJ2-1; D is tentatively TRBD1 or TRBD2 (5 bases each). The CDR3 is 15 amino acids. Trimming took 2 bases from V and 0 from J, leaving 8 bases between them. The V gene's germline CDR1 is MNHEY and CDR2 SVGAGI. CDR3 residues: CASSYIGGSYNEQFF. CDR3 nucleotides: TGTGCCAGCAGTTACATTGGGGGCTCCTACAATGAGCAGTTCTTC.

The rearrangement joins TRBV2 to TRBJ2-3; D may correspond to TRBD1 or TRBD2 (6 bases each). CDR3 length equals 14 residues. Germline V gene lookup returns CDR1 SNHLY and CDR2 FYNNEI. V was cut by 8 bases and J by 0 bases, with 12 bases left in between. This chain's CDR3 is CASGGTSSTDTQYF. In nucleotides, the CDR3 is TGTGCCAGCGGCGGGACATCTAGCACAGATACGCAGTATTTT.

This sequence joins TRBV13 and TRBJ2-1; possible D gene TRBD1, 6 bases. The CDR3 covers 15 residues. Trimming removed 5 bases from V and 4 bases from J, with 15 bases in between. Germline CDR1 reads PRHDT; CDR2 reads FYEKMQ (reference sequence). CDR3 sequence reads: CASSQTGESYNEQFF. The CDR3 coding sequence is TGTGCCAGCAGCCAGACAGGCGAATCATACAATGAGCAGTTCTTC. Complete variable domain (other parts from reference TRBV13 and TRBJ2-1): AAGVIQSPRHLIKEKRETATLKCYPIPRHDTVYWYQQGPGQDPQFLISFYEKMQSDKGSIPDRFSAQQFSDYHSELNMSSLELGDSALYFCASSQTGESYNEQFFGPGTRLTVL.

The chain carries TRBV29-1 and TRBJ2-7; 7 bases map to TRBD1. This CDR3 has 11 residues. J lost 4 bases, V lost 7 bases, and 4 bases had no gene match. Germline V lookup: CDR1 SQVTM, CDR2 ANQGSEA. CDR3: CSARDRYEQYV. In DNA, the CDR3 is TGCAGCGCCAGGGACAGATACGAGCAGTACGTC.

The chain employs TRBV4-1 and TRBJ2-1; TRBD1 is a possible D gene (7 bases). The CDR3 runs to 16 residues. The germline CDR1 and CDR2 sequences are MGHRA and YSYEKL. Trimming pared 0 bases from V and 4 bases from J, leaving 13 bases between. This CDR3 reads CASSQDPQGRYNEQFF. In DNA, the CDR3 is TGCGCCAGCAGCCAAGACCCACAGGGGAGGTACAATGAGCAGTTCTTC.

The chain is built from TRBV20-1 and TRBJ1-2; 9 bases fit TRBD1. The CDR3 has 14 amino acids. Germline V gene sequence: CDR1 DFQATT, CDR2 SNEGSKA (reference sequence). V shed 4 bases, J shed 8 bases, and the junction held 11 bases outside the gene matches. CDR3 bases: TGCAGTGCTACGAGGGACAGGGTGGGGGAGGGCTACACCTTC. It yields the protein CSATRDRVGEGYTF.

This sequence joins TRBV5-6 and TRBJ2-1; D is perhaps TRBD2 (6 bases). V was cut by 4 bases and J by 3 bases, with 17 bases left in between. The CDR3 loop spans 16 amino acids. CDR1 and CDR2 (germline): SGHDT, YYEEEE. CDR3 coding DNA: TGTGCCAGCAGCCCCCAGCTTAGCGGCTTCTACAATGAGCAGTTCTTC. Protein product: CASSPQLSGFYNEQFF.

The V and J genes are TRBV4-1 and TRBJ2-7, with a tentative D call TRBD2 (7 bases). The CDR3 extends over 15 amino acids. Trimming cost V 8 bases and J 0 bases, with 17 bases left between them. Germline values: CDR1 MGHRA, CDR2 YSYEKL. The CDR3 is CASSSRGGDSYEQYV. DNA of the CDR3: TGCGCCAGCTCCTCGAGGGGGGGGGACTCCTACGAGCAGTACGTC.

This clonotype was counted between two and nine times. The J gene is TRBJ2-5, the V gene TRBV2; perhaps TRBD2 as D (5 bases). CDR1 and CDR2 (germline): SNHLY, FYNNEI. The CDR3 extends over 18 amino acids. The V end was cut by 7 bases, the J end by 3 bases, with 27 bases between. Written as DNA, the CDR3 is TGTGCCAGCATAAACACCGTATCCCGACTAATAGGAAAAGAGACCCAGTACTTC. Its translation is CASINTVSRLIGKETQYF.

This clonotype was counted only a few times. The chain has TRBV20-1 and TRBJ1-2; D might be TRBD1 (5 bases). V was clipped by 4 bases and J by 4 bases, with 13 bases between them. Germline values: CDR1 DFQATT, CDR2 SNEGSKA (reference sequence). The CDR3 totals 13 residues. The CDR3: CSATGVGLYGYTF. The CDR3 DNA sequence: TGCAGTGCTACGGGGGTGGGACTCTATGGCTACACCTTC.

CDR3 loop: CASSFPESTDTQYF. The CDR3 bases are TGTGCCAGCAGTTTCCCCGAAAGCACAGATACGCAGTATTTT. V gene TRBV28 combines with J gene TRBJ2-3; D is uncertain. CDR3 size: 14 residues. Germline V CDR1 and CDR2: MDHEN, SYDVKM. The germline V and J ends were trimmed by 3 bases and 0 bases, with 7 bases remaining between them.

This clonotype has more than one count but fewer than ten. J is TRBJ2-3 and V is TRBV6-1; D uncertain. CDR1 is MNHNS, CDR2 SASEGT, per germline. The length of the CDR3 is 15 residues. V gave up 4 bases and J gave up 1 base, with 12 bases separating them. The CDR3 sequence: CASSVFLPGTDTQYF. CDR3 in DNA: TGTGCCAGCAGTGTTTTTCTGCCGGGCACAGATACGCAGTATTTT.

This clonotype was seen a handful of times. The rearrangement joins TRBV27 to TRBJ2-3; D is undetermined. Trimming pared 2 bases from V and 1 base from J, leaving 7 bases between. This CDR3 region has 14 residues. From germline, CDR1 is MNHEY and CDR2 SMNVEV (reference sequence). The CDR3 reads CASSLMAGTDTQYF. The CDR3 DNA is TGTGCCAGCAGTTTAATGGCGGGCACAGATACGCAGTATTTT.

This clonotype has more than one count but fewer than ten. The V gene is TRBV10-3, the J gene TRBJ2-4, with 7 bases aligning to TRBD1. V shed 8 bases and J 2 bases; nucleotides not matched to a gene: 3. CDR3 length equals 13 residues. Germline CDR1 is ENHRY and CDR2 is SYGVKD. CDR3: CAIRDRSKNIQYF. The CDR3 region has the DNA TGTGCCATCCGGGACAGATCCAAAAACATTCAGTACTTC.

CDR3 protein: CSVDGQGRTEAFF. The DNA for the CDR3 is TGCAGCGTCGATGGACAGGGTCGCACTGAAGCTTTCTTT. The chain combines TRBV29-1 with TRBJ1-1; 8 bases align to TRBD1. The CDR3 is 13 residues long. The germline V gene has CDR1 SQVTM and CDR2 ANQGSEA. Germline trimming cut 6 bases from V and 4 bases from J; bases unmatched to any gene: 7.

This clonotype occurred a few times. The V call is TRBV28, the J call TRBJ1-2; D is perhaps TRBD1 (6 bases). Trimming removed 4 bases from V and 0 bases from J, with 18 bases in between. This CDR3 comprises 17 residues. Germline CDR1 is MDHEN and CDR2 is SYDVKM. CDR3 residues: CASSSPRTGRSNYGYTF. The CDR3 DNA is TGTGCCAGCAGTTCCCCCCGCACAGGGAGGTCTAACTATGGCTACACCTTC.

Many counts were recorded for this clonotype. V gene TRBV20-1 combines with J gene TRBJ2-1; D is undetermined. Trimming left V 3 bases short and J 3 bases short, with 15 bases between. This CDR3 region has 15 residues. Looked up from germline, CDR1 is DFQATT and CDR2 is SNEGSKA (reference sequence). The CDR3, as DNA: TGCAGTGCTAGTGCAGATCATCTACTCTACAATGAGCAGTTCTTC. Translation gives CSASADHLLYNEQFF.

V is TRBV13 and J is TRBJ2-5, with 12 bases aligning to TRBD1. The CDR3 totals 17 residues. V trimming: 5 bases; J trimming: 2 bases; junction bases outside the gene matches: 9. Germline V gene data show CDR1 as PRHDT and CDR2 as FYEKMQ (reference sequence). CDR3 nucleotide sequence: TGTGCCAGCAGCGGCACGGGACAGGGGGCGCGACAAGAGACCCAGTACTTC. Its translation is CASSGTGQGARQETQYF.

This clonotype was seen at least ten times. The chain uses TRBV15 and TRBJ2-2, with TRBD1 as a possible D gene (6 bases). CDR1 and CDR2 from the germline V gene are LNHNV and YYDKDF (reference sequence). The V and J ends lost 0 bases and 5 bases respectively, with 13 bases between them. The CDR3 extends over 16 amino acids. This chain's CDR3 is CATSRDNSGVTGELFF. In nucleotides, the CDR3 is TGTGCCACCAGCAGAGATAACTCAGGGGTGACCGGGGAGCTGTTTTTT.

This clonotype was detected a few times. The chain links TRBV27 to TRBJ2-2, with D possibly being TRBD2 (5 bases). The germline V gene encodes CDR1 MNHEY and CDR2 SMNVEV (reference sequence). The CDR3 spans 14 residues. Trimming cost V 4 bases and J 2 bases, with 8 bases left between them. CDR3 protein: CASSSGFNTGELFF. As DNA, the CDR3 is TGTGCCAGCAGTTCGGGGTTCAACACCGGGGAGCTGTTTTTT.

This clonotype showed up just a few times. The CDR3 region is CASSERGEAYNSPLHF. CDR3 bases: TGTGCCAGCAGTGAGCGGGGGGAAGCCTATAATTCACCCCTCCACTTT. The chain combines TRBV6-1 with TRBJ1-6; D perhaps matches TRBD1 (5 bases). The CDR3 runs 16 residues. Per the germline V gene, CDR1 is MNHNS and CDR2 is SASEGT. V was cut by 3 bases and J by 2 bases, with 11 bases left in between.

The table lists this clonotype with many counts. This chain joins TRBV7-8 and TRBJ2-7; no clear D. Trimming cost V 0 bases and J 5 bases, with 11 bases left between them. There are 14 residues in the CDR3. Germline CDR1 is SGHVS and CDR2 is FQNEAQ. The DNA of the CDR3 is TGTGCCAGCAGCTTAGCGGTATTTGGGAACGAGCAGTACGTC. Residues: CASSLAVFGNEQYV.